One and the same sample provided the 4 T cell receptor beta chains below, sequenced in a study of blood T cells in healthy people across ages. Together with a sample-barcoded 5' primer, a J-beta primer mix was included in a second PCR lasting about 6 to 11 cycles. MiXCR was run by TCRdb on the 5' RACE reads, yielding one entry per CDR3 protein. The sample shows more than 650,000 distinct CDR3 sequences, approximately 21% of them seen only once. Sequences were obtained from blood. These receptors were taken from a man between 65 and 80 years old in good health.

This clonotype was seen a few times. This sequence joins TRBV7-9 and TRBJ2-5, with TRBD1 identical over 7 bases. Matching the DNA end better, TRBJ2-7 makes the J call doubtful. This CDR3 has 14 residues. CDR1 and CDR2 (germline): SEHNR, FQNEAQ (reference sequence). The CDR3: CASSSGTELYEQYF. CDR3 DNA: TGTGCCAGCAGTTCCGGGACAGAACTCTACGAGCAGTACTTC.

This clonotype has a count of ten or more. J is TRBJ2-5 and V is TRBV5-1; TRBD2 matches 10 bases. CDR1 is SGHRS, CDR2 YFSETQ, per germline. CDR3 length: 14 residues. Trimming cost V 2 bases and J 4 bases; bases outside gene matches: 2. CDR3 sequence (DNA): TGCGCCAGCAGCTTATCTAGCGGGGGAGAGACCCAGTACTTC. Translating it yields CASSLSSGGETQYF.

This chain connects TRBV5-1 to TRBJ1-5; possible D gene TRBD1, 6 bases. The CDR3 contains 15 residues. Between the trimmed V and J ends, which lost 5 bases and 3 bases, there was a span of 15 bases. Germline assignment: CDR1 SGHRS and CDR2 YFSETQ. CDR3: CASRLGHTNNQPQHF. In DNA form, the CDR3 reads TGCGCCAGCAGACTGGGACACACAAACAATCAGCCCCAGCATTTT.

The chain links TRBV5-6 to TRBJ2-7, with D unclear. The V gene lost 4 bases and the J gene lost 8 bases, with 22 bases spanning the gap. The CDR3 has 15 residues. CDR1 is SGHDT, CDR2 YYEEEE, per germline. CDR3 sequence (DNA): TGTGCCAGCAGCCTGACGAAGATCAGCTCGTACCAGCAGTACGTC. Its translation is CASSLTKISSYQQYV.